This T cell receptor beta chain was identified during a study of blood T cells in healthy people across ages. This clonotype was seen ten or more times. Primers used in a second PCR of about 6 to 11 cycles were a sample-barcoded 5' primer and a J-beta primer mix. TCRdb re-analysed the 5' RACE reads in MiXCR, keeping a single row per CDR3 protein. The table includes roughly 1.5 million distinct CDR3 sequences, 42% detected once. The CDR3 loop spans 13 amino acids. The V and J ends lost 6 bases and 14 bases, in that order; junction bases with no gene match: 10. The source is a woman aged 18-30 years in good health. The sequencing input was blood. The chain is built from TRBV12-3 or TRBV12-4 and TRBJ2-1; 10 positions agree with TRBD2. The CDR3 DNA sequence: TGTGCCAGCAGATCTCTAGCGGGAGCTAGCAAGTTCTTC. Translating it yields CASRSLAGASKFF.